This T cell receptor (beta chain) was identified in a study of T cell repertoires in cytomegalovirus infection. Study-level findings and limits: CMV-specific HLA-C-restricted TCR beta clonotypes dominated the ex vivo response.

A remark on this clonotype: Its antigen is not known. Sequence at one end of the junction differs from germline and may be a read error.

TCRdb re-derived calls from the reads in MiXCR, one entry per CDR3 protein. The data contain some 400,000 distinct CDR3 sequences, 25% to 40% of them seen just once; the ten biggest clones take up roughly an eighth. Germline lookup yields CDR1 MNHEY and CDR2 SVGAGI. This CDR3 contains 17 residues. This chain uses TRBV6-5 with TRBJ2-3; tentative D call: TRBD1 (6 bases). The sequenced sample was PBMCs. This receptor was taken from a human donor in good health (CMV status not recorded). Some clones in this sample may be carry-over from other donors' samples. In DNA form, the CDR3 reads TGTTCCAGCAGATCCCCCCGGGACACCCCTAATACAGATACGCAGTATTTT. Its protein product is CSSRSPRDTPNTDTQYF.